These 3 T cell receptor beta chains were sequenced from one sample in a study of blood T cells in healthy people across ages. A second PCR of about 6 to 12 cycles used a sample-barcoded 5' primer and a J-beta primer mix. TCRdb re-derived calls from the 5' RACE reads in MiXCR, one entry per CDR3 protein. Of hundreds of thousands of distinct CDR3 sequences detected, roughly 32% appear once; the ten largest clones hold 15%. The sequencing sample was made of blood. The receptors here all came from a woman over 75 in good health.

The chain couples TRBV12-3 or TRBV12-4 to TRBJ2-7; no clear D. The CDR3 runs to 11 residues. With 6 bases removed from V and 9 bases from J, the gap between germline ends came to 12 bases. The CDR3, as DNA: TGTGCCAGCAGCTACATGGCCATGCAGTACTTC. As protein: CASSYMAMQYF.

The chain has TRBV7-2 and TRBJ2-5; D tentatively reads TRBD1 or TRBD2 (5 bases each). The V end was cut by 2 bases, the J end by 5 bases, with 12 bases between. This CDR3 contains 14 residues. CDR1 and CDR2 from the germline V gene are SGHTA and FQGNSA. Written as DNA, the CDR3 is TGTGCCAGCAGCTTATATGGGACGCAGGAGACCCAGTACTTC. Translating gives CASSLYGTQETQYF.

Notes on this clonotype: This may be a read error, as it is one base from a much larger clone. V usage is TRBV20-1 and J usage is TRBJ2-1; TRBD2 agrees at 12 bases. Germline CDR1 is DFQATT and CDR2 is SNEGSKA (reference sequence). The CDR3 sequence is 15 residues long. The CDR3 is CSAYGLAGIFNERFF. The CDR3 region has the DNA TGCAGTGCTTACGGACTAGCGGGGATCTTCAATGAGCGGTTCTTC.